This TCR beta chain was observed in a study of blood T cell repertoires in COVID-19. Using immunoSEQ multiplex PCR, the repertoire was profiled, and TCRdb retains in-frame clones only, with some absent. The sample comprises roughly 99,000 clones, about 86% of which are singletons, and about 1.9% rests with the top ten. In germline, CDR1 is LGHDT, CDR2 YNNKEL (reference sequence). The V and J ends lost 5 bases and 6 bases respectively, with 14 bases between them. The CDR3 loop spans 13 amino acids. Sequencing input: peripheral blood. This chain connects TRBV3-1 (or the pseudogene TRBV3-2) to TRBJ2-7; D is uncertain. The receptor was derived from a man aged 45-60 years with COVID-19, enrolled during active disease. In DNA, the CDR3 is TGTGCCAGCAGCGGCCCGAACAGAGTCGAGCAGTACTTC. Amino acid sequence: CASSGPNRVEQYF.